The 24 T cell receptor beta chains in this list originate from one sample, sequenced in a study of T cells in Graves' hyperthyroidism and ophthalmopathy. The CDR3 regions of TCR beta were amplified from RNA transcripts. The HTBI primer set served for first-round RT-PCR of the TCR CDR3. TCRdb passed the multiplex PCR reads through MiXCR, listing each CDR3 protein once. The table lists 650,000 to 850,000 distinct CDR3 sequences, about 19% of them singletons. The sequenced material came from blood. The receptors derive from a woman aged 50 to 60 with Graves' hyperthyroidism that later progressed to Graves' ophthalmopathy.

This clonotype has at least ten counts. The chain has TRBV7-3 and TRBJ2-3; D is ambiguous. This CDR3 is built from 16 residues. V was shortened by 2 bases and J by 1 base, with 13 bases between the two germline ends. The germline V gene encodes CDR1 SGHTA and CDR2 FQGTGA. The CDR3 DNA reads TGTGCCAGCAGCTTACTTGGCCCTAGGGGCACAGATACGCAGTATTTT. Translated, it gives CASSLLGPRGTDTQYF.

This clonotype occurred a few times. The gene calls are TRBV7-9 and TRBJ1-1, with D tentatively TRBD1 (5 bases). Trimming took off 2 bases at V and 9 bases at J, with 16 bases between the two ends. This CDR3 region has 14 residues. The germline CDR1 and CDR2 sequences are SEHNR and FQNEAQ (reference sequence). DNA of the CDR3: TGTGCCAGCAGCTTAACCCTCTCGGCAGGGAAAGCTTTCTTT. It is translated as CASSLTLSAGKAFF.

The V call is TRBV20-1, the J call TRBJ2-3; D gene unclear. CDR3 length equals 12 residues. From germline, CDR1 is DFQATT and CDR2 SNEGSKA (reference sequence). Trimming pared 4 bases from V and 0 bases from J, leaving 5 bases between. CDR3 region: CSAKPSTDTQYF. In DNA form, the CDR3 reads TGCAGTGCTAAACCGAGCACAGATACGCAGTATTTT.

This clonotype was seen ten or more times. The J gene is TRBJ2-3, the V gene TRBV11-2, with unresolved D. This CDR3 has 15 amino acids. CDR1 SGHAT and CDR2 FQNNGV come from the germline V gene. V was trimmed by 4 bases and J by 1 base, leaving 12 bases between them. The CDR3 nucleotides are TGTGCCAGCAGCTCCCTACAGCGAGGCACAGATACGCAGTATTTT. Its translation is CASSSLQRGTDTQYF. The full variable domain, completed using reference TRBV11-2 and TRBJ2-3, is EAGVAQSPRYKIIEKRQSVAFWCNPISGHATLYWYQQILGQGPKLLIQFQNNGVVDDSQLPKDRFSAERLKGVDSTLKIQPAKLEDSAVYLCASSSLQRGTDTQYFGPGTRLTVL.

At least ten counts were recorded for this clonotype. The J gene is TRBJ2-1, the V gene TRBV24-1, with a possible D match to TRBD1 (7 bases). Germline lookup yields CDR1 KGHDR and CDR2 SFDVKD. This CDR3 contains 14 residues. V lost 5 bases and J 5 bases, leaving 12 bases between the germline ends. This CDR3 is CATSGQGGNNEQFF. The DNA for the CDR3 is TGTGCCACCAGTGGACAGGGCGGGAACAATGAGCAGTTCTTC.

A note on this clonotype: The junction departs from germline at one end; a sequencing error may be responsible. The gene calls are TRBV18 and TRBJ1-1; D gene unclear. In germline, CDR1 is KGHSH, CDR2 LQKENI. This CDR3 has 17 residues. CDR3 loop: CASSPAPLGDTNTEALF. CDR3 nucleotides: TGTGCCAGCTCACCAGCCCCCCTCGGAGACACAAACACTGAAGCTCTCTTT. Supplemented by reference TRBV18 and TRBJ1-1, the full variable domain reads NAGVMQNPRHLVRRRGQEARLRCSPMKGHSHVYWYRQLPEEGLKFMVYLQKENIIDESGMPKERFSAEFPKEGPSILRIQQVVRGDSAAYFCASSPAPLGDTNTEALFGQGTRLTVV.

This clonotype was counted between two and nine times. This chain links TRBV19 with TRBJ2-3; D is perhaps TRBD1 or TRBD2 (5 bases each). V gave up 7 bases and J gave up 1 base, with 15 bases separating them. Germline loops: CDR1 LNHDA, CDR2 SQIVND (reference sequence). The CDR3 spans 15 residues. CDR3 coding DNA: TGTGCCAGTAAGAGGGAGAAACAGGGCACAGATACGCAGTATTTT. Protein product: CASKREKQGTDTQYF.

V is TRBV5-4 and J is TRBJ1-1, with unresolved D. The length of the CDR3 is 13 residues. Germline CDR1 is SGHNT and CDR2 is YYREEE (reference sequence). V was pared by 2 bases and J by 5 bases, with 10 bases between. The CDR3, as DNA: TGTGCCAGCAGCTTTGGGTTCTGGACTGAAGCTTTCTTT. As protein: CASSFGFWTEAFF.

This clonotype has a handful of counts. The CDR3 loop reads CASSSPSASGGKETQYF. DNA of the CDR3: TGTGCCAGCAGCTCGCCCTCGGCTAGCGGGGGGAAAGAGACCCAGTACTTC. This chain joins TRBV5-8 and TRBJ2-5, with 11 bases aligning to TRBD2. With V trimmed by 3 bases and J by 3 bases, 10 bases remained unmatched. The germline V gene has CDR1 SGHTS and CDR2 YDEGEE. The CDR3 extends over 17 amino acids.

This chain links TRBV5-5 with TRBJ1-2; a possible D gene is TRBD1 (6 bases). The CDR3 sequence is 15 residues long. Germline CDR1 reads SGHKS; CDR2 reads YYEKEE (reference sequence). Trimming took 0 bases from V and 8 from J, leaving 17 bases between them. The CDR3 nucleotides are TGTGCCAGCAGCTTGGAGGGGGGACTCTGGCGGGGCTACACCTTC. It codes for CASSLEGGLWRGYTF.

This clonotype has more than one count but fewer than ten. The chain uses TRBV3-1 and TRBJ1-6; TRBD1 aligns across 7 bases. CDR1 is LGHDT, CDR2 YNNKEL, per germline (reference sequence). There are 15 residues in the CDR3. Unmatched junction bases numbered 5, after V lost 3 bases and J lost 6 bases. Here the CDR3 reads CASSQPGQINSPLHF. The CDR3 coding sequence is TGTGCCAGCAGCCAGCCGGGACAGATTAATTCACCCCTCCACTTT.

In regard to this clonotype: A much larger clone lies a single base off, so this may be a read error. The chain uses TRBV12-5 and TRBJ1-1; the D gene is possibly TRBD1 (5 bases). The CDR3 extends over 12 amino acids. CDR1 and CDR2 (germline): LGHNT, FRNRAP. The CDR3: CGGEDQDTEAFF. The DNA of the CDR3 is TGTGGGGGGGAGGACCAGGACACTGAAGCTTTCTTT. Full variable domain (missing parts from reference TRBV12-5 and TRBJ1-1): DARVTQTPRHKVTEMGQEVTMRCQPILGHNTVFWYRQTMMQGLELLAYFRNRAPLDDSGMPKDRFSAEMPDATLATLKIQPSEPRDSAVYFCGGEDQDTEAFFGQGTRLTVV.

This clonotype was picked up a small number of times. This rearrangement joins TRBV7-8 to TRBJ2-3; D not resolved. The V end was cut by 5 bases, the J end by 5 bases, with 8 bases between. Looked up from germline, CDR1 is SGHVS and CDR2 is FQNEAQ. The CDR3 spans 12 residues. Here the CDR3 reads CASSEQIDTQYF. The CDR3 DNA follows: TGTGCCAGCAGCGAACAAATAGATACGCAGTATTTT.

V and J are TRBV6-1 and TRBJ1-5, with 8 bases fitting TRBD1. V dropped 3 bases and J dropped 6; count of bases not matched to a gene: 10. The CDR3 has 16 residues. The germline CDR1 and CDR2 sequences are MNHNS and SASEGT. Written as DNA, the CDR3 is TGTGCCAGCAGTGATCGCGGGACAGGTTATAGTCAGCCCCAGCATTTT. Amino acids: CASSDRGTGYSQPQHF.

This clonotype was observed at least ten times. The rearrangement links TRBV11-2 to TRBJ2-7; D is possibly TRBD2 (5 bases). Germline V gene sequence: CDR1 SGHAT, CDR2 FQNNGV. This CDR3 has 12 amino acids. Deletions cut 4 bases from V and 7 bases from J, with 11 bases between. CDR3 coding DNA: TGTGCCAGCAGCTCGAGCGGTTTGGAGCAGTACTTC. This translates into CASSSSGLEQYF.

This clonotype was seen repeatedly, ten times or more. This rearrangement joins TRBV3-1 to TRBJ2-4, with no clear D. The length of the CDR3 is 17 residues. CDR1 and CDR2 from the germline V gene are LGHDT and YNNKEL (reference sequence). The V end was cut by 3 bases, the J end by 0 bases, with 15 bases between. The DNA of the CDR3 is TGTGCCAGCAGCCACCGCTACTGGACCCTAGCCAAAAACATTCAGTACTTC. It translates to CASSHRYWTLAKNIQYF.

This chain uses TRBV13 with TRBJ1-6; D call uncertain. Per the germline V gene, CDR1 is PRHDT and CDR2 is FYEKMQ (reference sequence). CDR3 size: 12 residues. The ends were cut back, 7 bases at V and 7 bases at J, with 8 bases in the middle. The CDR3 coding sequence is TGTGCCAGCAACTTCCTAAATTCACCCCTCCACTTT. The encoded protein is CASNFLNSPLHF.

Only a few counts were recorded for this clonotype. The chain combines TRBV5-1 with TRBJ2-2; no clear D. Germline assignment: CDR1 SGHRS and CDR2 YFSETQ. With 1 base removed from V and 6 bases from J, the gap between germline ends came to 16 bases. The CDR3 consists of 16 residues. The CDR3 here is CASSLSGFRGAGELFF. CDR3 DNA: TGCGCCAGCAGCTTGTCGGGTTTCAGAGGCGCCGGGGAGCTGTTTTTT.

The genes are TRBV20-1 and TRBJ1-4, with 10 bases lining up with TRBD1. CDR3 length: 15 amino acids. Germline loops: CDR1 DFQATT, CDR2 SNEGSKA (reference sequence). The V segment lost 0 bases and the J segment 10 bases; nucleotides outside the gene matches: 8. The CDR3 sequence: CSARDSGTGEGKLFF. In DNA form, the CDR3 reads TGCAGTGCTAGAGACTCCGGGACAGGGGAGGGAAAACTGTTTTTT.

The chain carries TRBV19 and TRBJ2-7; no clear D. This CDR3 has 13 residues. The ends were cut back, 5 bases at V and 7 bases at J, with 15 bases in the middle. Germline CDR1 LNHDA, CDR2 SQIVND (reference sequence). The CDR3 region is CASSPQLTLEQYF. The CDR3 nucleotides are TGTGCCAGTAGTCCGCAATTGACTTTGGAGCAGTACTTC.

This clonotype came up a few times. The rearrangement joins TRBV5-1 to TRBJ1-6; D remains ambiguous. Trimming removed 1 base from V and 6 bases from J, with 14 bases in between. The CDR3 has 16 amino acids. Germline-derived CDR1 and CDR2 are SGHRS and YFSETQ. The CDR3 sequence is CASSLWQVGGNSPLHF. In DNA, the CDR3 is TGCGCCAGCAGCTTGTGGCAGGTTGGAGGTAATTCACCCCTCCACTTT.

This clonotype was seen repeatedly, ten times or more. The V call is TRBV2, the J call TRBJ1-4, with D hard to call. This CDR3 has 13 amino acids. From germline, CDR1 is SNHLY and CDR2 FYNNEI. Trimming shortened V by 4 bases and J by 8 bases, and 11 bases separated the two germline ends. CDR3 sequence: CASSVTREEKLFF. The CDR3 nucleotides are TGTGCCAGCAGTGTCACCAGAGAAGAAAAACTGTTTTTT.

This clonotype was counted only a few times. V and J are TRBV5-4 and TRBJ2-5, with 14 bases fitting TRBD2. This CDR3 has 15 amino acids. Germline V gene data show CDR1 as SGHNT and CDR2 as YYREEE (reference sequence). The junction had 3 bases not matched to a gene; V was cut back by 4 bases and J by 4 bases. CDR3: CASSGGLAGAETQYF. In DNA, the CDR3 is TGTGCCAGCAGCGGGGGACTAGCGGGGGCAGAGACCCAGTACTTC.

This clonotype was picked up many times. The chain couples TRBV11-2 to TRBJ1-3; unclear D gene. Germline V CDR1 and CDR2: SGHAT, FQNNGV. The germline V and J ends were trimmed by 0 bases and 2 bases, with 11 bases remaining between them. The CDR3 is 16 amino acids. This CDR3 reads CASSLDLAGAGNTIYF. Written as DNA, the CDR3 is TGTGCCAGCAGCTTAGATCTCGCGGGAGCTGGAAACACCATATATTTT.